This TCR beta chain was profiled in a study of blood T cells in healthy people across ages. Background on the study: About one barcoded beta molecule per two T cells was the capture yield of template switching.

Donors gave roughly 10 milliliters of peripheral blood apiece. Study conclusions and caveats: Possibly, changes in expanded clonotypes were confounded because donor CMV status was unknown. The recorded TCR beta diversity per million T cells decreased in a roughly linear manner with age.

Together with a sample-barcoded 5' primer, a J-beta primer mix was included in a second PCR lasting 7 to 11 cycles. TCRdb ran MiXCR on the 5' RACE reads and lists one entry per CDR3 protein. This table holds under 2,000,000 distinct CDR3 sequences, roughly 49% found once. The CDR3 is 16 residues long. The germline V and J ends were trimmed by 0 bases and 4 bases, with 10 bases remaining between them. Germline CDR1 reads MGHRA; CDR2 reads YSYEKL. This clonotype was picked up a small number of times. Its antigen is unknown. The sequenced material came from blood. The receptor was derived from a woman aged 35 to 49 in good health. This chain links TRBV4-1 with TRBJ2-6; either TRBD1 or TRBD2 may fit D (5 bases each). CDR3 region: CASSQDRGAGANVLTF. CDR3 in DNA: TGCGCCAGCAGCCAAGATCGAGGGGCAGGGGCCAACGTCCTGACTTTC.